This T cell receptor (beta chain) came from a study of identifying expanded T cells in peripheral blood. Sequencing was performed with immunoSEQ multiplex PCR; in TCRdb, only in-frame clones are kept and a portion is missing. The profile covers about 110,000 clones, with roughly nine tenths appearing a single time and approximately 8% taken by the ten largest. This CDR3 spans 16 amino acids. The V and J ends lost 0 bases and 1 base, in that order; junction bases with no gene match: 6. CDR1 is SGHNT, CDR2 YYREEE, per germline (reference sequence). Sequencing was done on a sample of blood. The source of this sequence is a person aged 18-69 years in good health. This chain uses TRBV5-4 with TRBJ2-7, with 8 bases identical to TRBD1. The CDR3 DNA is TGTGCCAGCAGCTTGGTATCACAGGGGGGTTCCTACGAGCAGTACTTC. It codes for CASSLVSQGGSYEQYF.